Presented here are 15 T cell receptor beta chains from one specimen sequenced in a study of T cells in Graves' hyperthyroidism and ophthalmopathy. TCR beta CDR3 regions were amplified from RNA. RT-PCR in the first round (using the HTBI primer set) targeted the TCR CDR3. Via MiXCR, TCRdb re-called the multiplex PCR reads, giving one row per CDR3 protein. The table includes approximately 370,000 distinct CDR3 sequences, about 18% detected once. Sequenced input: blood. These receptors all stem from a woman younger than 45 with Graves' hyperthyroidism that later progressed to Graves' ophthalmopathy.

In this sample, this clonotype turned up a few times. The chain couples TRBV2 to TRBJ1-5; D is unclear. This CDR3 has 14 residues. The V gene lost 7 bases and the J gene lost 0 bases, with 10 bases spanning the gap. CDR1 SNHLY and CDR2 FYNNEI come from the germline V gene. The CDR3 region has the DNA TGTGCCAGCATGGTGGGGAATAGCAATCAGCCCCAGCATTTT. As protein: CASMVGNSNQPQHF.

This clonotype has more than one count but fewer than ten. The rearrangement links TRBV3-1 to TRBJ2-1; D is unclear. The CDR3 has 11 amino acids. Trimming shortened V by 1 base and J by 10 bases, and 5 bases separated the two germline ends. Germline V gene lookup returns CDR1 LGHDT and CDR2 YNNKEL (reference sequence). The chain's CDR3 is CASSQVDEQFF. In nucleotides, the CDR3 is TGTGCCAGCAGCCAAGTAGACGAGCAGTTCTTC.

This clonotype was found many times. The gene calls are TRBV3-1 and TRBJ1-1; 7 bases fit TRBD1. With 2 bases clipped from V and 7 bases from J, the junction kept 4 bases outside the gene matches. CDR3 length: 13 amino acids. CDR1 and CDR2 from the germline V gene are LGHDT and YNNKEL (reference sequence). The DNA for the CDR3 is TGTGCCAGCAGCCAACGAACAGGGGATGAAGCTTTCTTT. The encoded protein is CASSQRTGDEAFF.

This clonotype was detected ten times or more. The chain is built from TRBV27 and TRBJ1-1, with TRBD1 matching 8 bases. With V trimmed by 0 bases and J by 8 bases, 8 bases remained unmatched. CDR3 length equals 15 residues. CDR1 is MNHEY and CDR2 is SMNVEV in the germline V gene (reference sequence). As DNA, the CDR3 is TGTGCCAGCAGTTTATCCAGCCCCTACAGGGGGGAAGCTTTCTTT. It codes for CASSLSSPYRGEAFF.

The sample holds a few counts of this clonotype. This chain connects TRBV9 to TRBJ2-3; 10 bases are a match to TRBD1. After removal of 2 bases from V and 0 bases from J, the junction contained 3 bases not matched to a gene. Looked up from germline, CDR1 is SGDLS and CDR2 is YYNGEE. This CDR3 comprises 16 residues. In nucleotides, the CDR3 is TGTGCCAGCAGCGTCGGGACAGGGGACAGCACAGATACGCAGTATTTT. As protein: CASSVGTGDSTDTQYF.

This clonotype was seen a handful of times. The V call is TRBV5-1, the J call TRBJ1-2; possible D gene TRBD1, 6 bases. Germline V lookup: CDR1 SGHRS, CDR2 YFSETQ. Trimming left V 3 bases short and J 8 bases short, with 17 bases between. CDR3 length equals 14 residues. The CDR3 sequence is CASSSAGAERGYTF. For the CDR3, the DNA is TGCGCCAGCAGCTCCGCAGGGGCCGAGAGGGGCTACACCTTC.

The J gene is TRBJ1-1, the V gene TRBV2, with 7 bases fitting TRBD1. This CDR3 is 14 amino acids long. Germline CDR1 and CDR2: SNHLY and FYNNEI. After removal of 7 bases from V and 1 base from J, the junction contained 6 bases not matched to a gene. The CDR3 reads CASTLQGPNTEAFF. The CDR3 nucleotides are TGTGCCAGCACTCTACAGGGGCCGAACACTGAAGCTTTCTTT.

This clonotype showed up just a few times. This sequence joins TRBV11-2 and TRBJ2-4; the match to TRBD1 covers 11 bases. The CDR3 has 19 amino acids. Germline values: CDR1 SGHAT, CDR2 FQNNGV. Trimming removed 1 base from V and 6 bases from J; junction bases left unmatched: 14. The CDR3 loop reads CASSLVLQDPGTGGNIQYF. CDR3 bases: TGTGCCAGCAGCTTAGTCCTCCAAGACCCCGGGACAGGGGGAAACATTCAGTACTTC.

This clonotype was recorded many times. This chain joins TRBV2 and TRBJ2-3; 13 bases map to TRBD2. Trimming at V came to 6 bases and at J to 3 bases, leaving 3 bases not matched to a gene. The CDR3 length is 15 residues. Germline-derived CDR1 and CDR2 are SNHLY and FYNNEI. This chain's CDR3 is CASRRLAGGTDTQYF. The CDR3 nucleotides are TGTGCCAGCAGAAGACTAGCGGGGGGAACAGATACGCAGTATTTT.

This clonotype has at least ten counts. This chain connects TRBV2 to TRBJ2-1, with TRBD2 matching over 11 bases. Germline trimming cut 6 bases from V and 4 bases from J; bases unmatched to any gene: 5. Germline assignment: CDR1 SNHLY and CDR2 FYNNEI. This CDR3 has 15 amino acids. For the CDR3, the DNA is TGTGCCAGCAGAACTAGCGGGGGCCCTTACAATGAGCAGTTCTTC. Protein sequence: CASRTSGGPYNEQFF.

This clonotype was counted many times. The genes are TRBV19 and TRBJ2-3; 11 positions agree with TRBD1. With 9 bases clipped from V and 3 bases from J, the junction kept 14 bases outside the gene matches. Germline loops: CDR1 LNHDA, CDR2 SQIVND (reference sequence). The CDR3 is 17 amino acids. This CDR3 is CASDPRGTGGFTDTQYF. The CDR3 region has the DNA TGTGCCAGCGACCCTCGAGGGACAGGGGGATTTACAGATACGCAGTATTTT.

This clonotype occurred many times. The rearrangement links TRBV29-1 to TRBJ2-2; D may be TRBD2 (5 bases). The length of the CDR3 is 13 residues. V was clipped by 5 bases and J by 1 base, with 8 bases between them. Germline V gives CDR1 SQVTM, CDR2 ANQGSEA. The CDR3 sequence is CSVLSENTGELFF. The CDR3 coding sequence is TGCAGCGTTCTTAGCGAGAACACCGGGGAGCTGTTTTTT.

This rearrangement joins TRBV24-1 to TRBJ1-1; 8 positions match TRBD1. This CDR3 is built from 18 residues. Germline CDR1 and CDR2: KGHDR and SFDVKD. Trimming cost V 3 bases and J 5 bases; bases outside gene matches: 16. The CDR3 coding sequence is TGTGCCACCAGTGATCGTACAGGGGGAAAGGTGAAGATGACTGAAGCTTTCTTT. It codes for CATSDRTGGKVKMTEAFF.

The chain has TRBV4-1 and TRBJ2-2; 10 positions match TRBD1. The CDR3 runs to 13 residues. V dropped 8 bases and J dropped 4; count of bases not matched to a gene: 1. Germline CDR1 is MGHRA and CDR2 is YSYEKL. CDR3 amino acids: CASRDRGTGELFF. Written as DNA, the CDR3 is TGCGCCAGCCGGGACAGGGGCACCGGGGAGCTGTTTTTT.

Many counts were recorded for this clonotype. CDR3 sequence (DNA): TGCAGTGCCTCGGGGGGTTTGACGGTCAATGAGCAGTTCTTC. Translation gives CSASGGLTVNEQFF. The chain uses TRBV20-1 and TRBJ2-1; 7 bases line up with TRBD2. The germline gives CDR1 DFQATT, CDR2 SNEGSKA (reference sequence). Trimming cost V 6 bases and J 6 bases; bases outside gene matches: 11. The CDR3 loop spans 14 amino acids.